The 28 T cell receptor beta chains below were found in one sample sequenced in a study of T cell responses to AZD1222 COVID-19 vaccine. The data were produced by immunoSEQ multiplex PCR, yet TCRdb's version contains in-frame clones alone and is incomplete. The sample consists of about 67,000 clones, 80% to 85% of them appearing once. Source: peripheral blood, taken on day 0 of AZD1222 vaccination. These receptors were taken from an adult in good health.

J is TRBJ2-4 and V is TRBV6-5; perhaps TRBD1 as D (6 bases). The CDR3 loop spans 14 amino acids. Germline-derived CDR1 and CDR2 are MNHEY and SVGAGI. V lost 4 bases, J lost 8 bases, and 15 bases lay in between. The chain's CDR3 is CASSFPGPGDIQYF. DNA for the CDR3: TGTGCCAGCAGTTTCCCAGGGCCAGGGGACATTCAGTACTTC.

This sequence joins TRBV3-1 (or the pseudogene TRBV3-2) and TRBJ2-3, with D unclear. This CDR3 has 15 amino acids. The ends were cut back, 4 bases at V and 2 bases at J, with 13 bases in the middle. Germline-derived CDR1 and CDR2 are LGHDT and YNNKEL (reference sequence). DNA for the CDR3: TGTGCCAGCAGCCTAACCCCGCAGGTCACAGATACGCAGTATTTT. As protein: CASSLTPQVTDTQYF.

This clone was detected a few times. This sequence joins TRBV7-8 and TRBJ2-7; D is perhaps TRBD1 (6 bases). In germline, CDR1 is SGHVS, CDR2 FQNEAQ. This CDR3 has 15 amino acids. V shed 1 base and J shed 5 bases, with 15 bases lying between them. DNA of the CDR3: TGTGCCAGCAGCTTAGTCTCCAGGGGTCGTAACGAGCAGTACTTC. This sequence encodes CASSLVSRGRNEQYF.

The chain carries TRBV29-1 and TRBJ2-1, with D tentatively TRBD2 (5 bases). V was shortened by 6 bases and J by 4 bases, with 16 bases between the two germline ends. The CDR3 length is 14 residues. Germline V CDR1 and CDR2: SQVTM, ANQGSEA. The CDR3 bases are TGCAGCGTACCCCCTCGCGGAGGTTACAATGAGCAGTTCTTC. It translates to CSVPPRGGYNEQFF.

The chain has TRBV20-1 and TRBJ2-4; 7 bases align to TRBD2. The CDR3 consists of 11 residues. Germline values: CDR1 DFQATT, CDR2 SNEGSKA (reference sequence). Trimming removed 3 bases from V and 9 bases from J; junction bases left unmatched: 2. The CDR3 sequence: CSASGRGIQYF. CDR3 in DNA: TGCAGTGCTAGTGGGAGGGGCATTCAGTACTTC.

The chain carries TRBV30 and TRBJ1-5; the D gene is possibly TRBD1 (5 bases). CDR1 and CDR2 (germline): GTSNPN, SVGIG (reference sequence). V lost 4 bases to trimming and J lost 2 bases, with 12 bases between them. The CDR3 extends over 14 amino acids. CDR3 nucleotide sequence: TGTGCCTGGATTGAAGAGGGGCGCAATCAGCCCCAGCATTTT. It specifies CAWIEEGRNQPQHF. Variable domain in full (rest from reference TRBV30 and TRBJ1-5): SQTIHQWPATLVQPVGSPLSLECTVEGTSNPNLYWYRQAAGRGLQLLFYSVGIGQISSEVPQNLSASRPQDRQFILSSKKLLLSDSGFYLCAWIEEGRNQPQHFGDGTRLSIL.

The rearrangement links TRBV5-6 to TRBJ2-7, with 7 bases lining up with TRBD2. Germline lookup yields CDR1 SGHDT and CDR2 YYEEEE. The CDR3 contains 15 residues. V gave up 3 bases and J gave up 0 bases; unmatched junction bases: 6. CDR3 nucleotide sequence: TGTGCCAGCAGCTCCCAGCGGGGAAACTCCTACGAGCAGTACTTC. It encodes CASSSQRGNSYEQYF.

The chain links TRBV3-1 (or the pseudogene TRBV3-2) to TRBJ1-1; weak D call: TRBD1 (5 bases). The V gene's germline CDR1 is LGHDT and CDR2 YNNKEL (reference sequence). Trimming shortened V by 3 bases and J by 0 bases, and 8 bases separated the two germline ends. The CDR3 covers 14 residues. In DNA form, the CDR3 reads TGTGCCAGCAGCCAGACAGCCATGAACACTGAAGCTTTCTTT. The encoded protein is CASSQTAMNTEAFF.

J is TRBJ2-4 and V is TRBV5-8; TRBD2 matches 9 bases. This CDR3 region has 15 residues. Unmatched junction bases numbered 8, after V lost 4 bases and J lost 6 bases. The germline V gene has CDR1 SGHTS and CDR2 YDEGEE. CDR3 amino acids: CASSRSGGPGNIQYF. CDR3 DNA: TGTGCCAGCAGCCGGAGCGGGGGGCCGGGAAACATTCAGTACTTC.

The rearrangement links TRBV25-1 to TRBJ2-7, with D possibly being TRBD1 or TRBD2 (5 bases each). The CDR3 spans 13 residues. Germline loops: CDR1 MGHDK, CDR2 SYGVNS. The V end lost 7 bases, the J end lost 5 bases, and 15 bases lay between the germline ends. The CDR3 nucleotides are TGTGCCAGCACGGCGGGCAGGGCGGACGAGCAGTACTTC. Its translation is CASTAGRADEQYF.

V and J are TRBV29-1 and TRBJ1-4; weak D call: TRBD1 (6 bases). This CDR3 is 13 amino acids long. Trimming shortened V by 7 bases and J by 6 bases, and 15 bases separated the two germline ends. Per germline, CDR1 SQVTM and CDR2 ANQGSEA. The CDR3 DNA is TGCAGCGGTACAGGGTCGGGGGATGAAAAACTGTTTTTT. It encodes CSGTGSGDEKLFF.

J is TRBJ2-2 and V is TRBV4-2; 12 bases are shared with TRBD1. V shed 2 bases and J 4 bases; nucleotides not matched to a gene: 11. Per germline, CDR1 LGHNA and CDR2 YNFKEQ. There are 19 residues in the CDR3. CDR3 DNA: TGTGCCAGCAGCCAAACCGGGACAGGGGGCGCATCGGTCACCGGGGAGCTGTTTTTT. Translating it yields CASSQTGTGGASVTGELFF.

The rearrangement uses TRBV5-1 and TRBJ1-2, with D possibly matching TRBD1 (5 bases). The germline V and J ends were trimmed by 1 base and 0 bases, with 7 bases remaining between them. Germline CDR1 is SGHRS and CDR2 is YFSETQ. CDR3 size: 14 residues. The CDR3 DNA reads as TGCGCCAGCAGCTTGTCAGGGTCTAACTATGGCTACACCTTC. As protein: CASSLSGSNYGYTF.

V and J are TRBV15 and TRBJ1-2; D remains unclear. The CDR3 is 14 amino acids. Germline V CDR1 and CDR2: LNHNV, YYDKDF (reference sequence). V lost 1 base, J lost 4 bases, and 10 bases lay in between. The CDR3: CATSRATVPYGYTF. The CDR3 bases are TGTGCCACCAGCAGAGCGACGGTACCCTATGGCTACACCTTC.

This clone was recorded only once. The V and J genes are TRBV28 and TRBJ1-4; D remains ambiguous. Germline assignment: CDR1 MDHEN and CDR2 SYDVKM. The V gene lost 7 bases and the J gene lost 0 bases, with 6 bases spanning the gap. The CDR3 is 13 residues long. CDR3 DNA: TGTGCCAGCACGCCAACAACTAATGAAAAACTGTTTTTT. As protein: CASTPTTNEKLFF. Together with reference TRBV28 and TRBJ1-4, the CDR3 gives the full variable domain: DVKVTQSSRYLVKRTGEKVFLECVQDMDHENMFWYRQDPGLGLRLIYFSYDVKMKEKGDIPEGYSVSREKKERFSLILESASTNQTSMYLCASTPTTNEKLFFGSGTQLSVL.

This chain joins TRBV9 and TRBJ2-7; TRBD1 matches at 7 bases. From germline, CDR1 is SGDLS and CDR2 YYNGEE. The CDR3 covers 15 residues. V lost 7 bases, J lost 2 bases, and 12 bases stayed unmatched. CDR3 coding DNA: TGTGCCAGCGCCGAGGGTGGGACAGTAGCCTACGAGCAGTACTTC. Encoded protein: CASAEGGTVAYEQYF.

This rearrangement joins TRBV6-2 or TRBV6-3 to TRBJ1-2, with 7 bases aligning to TRBD1. Germline V gene data show CDR1 as MNHEY and CDR2 as SVGEGT. Trimming cost V 1 base and J 8 bases; bases outside gene matches: 1. The CDR3 spans 12 residues. The CDR3 sequence is CASSYYRGGYTF. Written as DNA, the CDR3 is TGTGCCAGCAGTTACTACAGGGGCGGCTACACCTTC.

The rearrangement joins TRBV18 to TRBJ1-2; 8 nucleotides line up with TRBD1. The CDR3 is made up of 14 amino acids. Germline V gene sequence: CDR1 KGHSH, CDR2 LQKENI. V lost 3 bases to trimming and J lost 3 bases; unmatched junction nucleotides: 3. CDR3 in DNA: TGTGCCAGCTCACCCCAGGGGGCTGACTATGGCTACACCTTC. This translates into CASSPQGADYGYTF. The full variable domain, rest sourced from reference TRBV18 and TRBJ1-2, is NAGVMQNPRHLVRRRGQEARLRCSPMKGHSHVYWYRQLPEEGLKFMVYLQKENIIDESGMPKERFSAEFPKEGPSILRIQQVVRGDSAAYFCASSPQGADYGYTFGSGTRLTVV.

In this sample, this clone turned up a few times. This chain connects TRBV11-3 to TRBJ2-3, with D hard to call. CDR3 length: 11 residues. V was pared by 1 base and J by 5 bases, with 1 base between. Germline V lookup: CDR1 SGHNT, CDR2 YENEEA. The CDR3 loop reads CASSLGDTQYF. CDR3 in DNA: TGTGCCAGCAGCTTAGGAGATACGCAGTATTTT. The full variable domain, completed using reference TRBV11-3 and TRBJ2-3, is EAGVVQSPRYKIIEKKQPVAFWCNPISGHNTLYWYLQNLGQGPELLIRYENEEAVDDSQLPKDRFSAERLKGVDSTLKIQPAELGDSAVYLCASSLGDTQYFGPGTRLTVL.

This clone has a single count. The chain carries TRBV15 and TRBJ2-7; 10 positions match TRBD2. Trimming took 5 bases from V and 5 from J; bases not matched to a gene: 12. Germline CDR1 LNHNV, CDR2 YYDKDF (reference sequence). This CDR3 contains 16 residues. This chain's CDR3 is CATSPTPGLAGDEQYF. The CDR3 DNA sequence: TGTGCCACCAGCCCTACCCCCGGGCTAGCGGGAGACGAGCAGTACTTC.

The chain couples TRBV6-6 to TRBJ1-2; 10 nucleotides line up with TRBD1. Germline V gene lookup returns CDR1 MNHNY and CDR2 SVGAGI (reference sequence). The CDR3 sequence is 13 residues long. With V trimmed by 5 bases and J by 6 bases, 3 bases remained unmatched. As DNA, the CDR3 is TGTGCCAGCAGTCACGGACAGGGGGATGGCTACACCTTC. It yields the protein CASSHGQGDGYTF.

This chain uses TRBV4-3 with TRBJ2-3, with a tentative D call TRBD2 (5 bases). Germline V gene data show CDR1 as LGHNA and CDR2 as YSLEER. The CDR3 is made up of 15 amino acids. Trimming cost V 0 bases and J 3 bases, with 10 bases left between them. The CDR3: CASSQDHGRTDTQYF. CDR3 sequence (DNA): TGCGCCAGCAGCCAAGATCATGGGAGAACAGATACGCAGTATTTT.

The rearrangement joins TRBV2 to TRBJ1-3; no clear D gene. Trimming removed 5 bases at V and 0 bases at J, with 14 bases between. The CDR3 length is 16 residues. Germline loops: CDR1 SNHLY, CDR2 FYNNEI. The CDR3 loop reads CASSPSTFPSGNTIYF. Here the CDR3 DNA reads TGTGCCAGCAGTCCGTCGACATTTCCCTCTGGAAACACCATATATTTT.

This clone was detected only once. The chain has TRBV4-3 and TRBJ2-7, with TRBD2 matching over 16 bases. Germline lookup yields CDR1 LGHNA and CDR2 YSLEER. V was clipped by 5 bases and J by 5 bases; unmatched bases: 9. There are 17 residues in the CDR3. CDR3 sequence (DNA): TGCGCCAGCAGCTCCGGGACTAGCGGGAGGGAGATGGACGAGCAGTACTTC. Amino acids: CASSSGTSGREMDEQYF.

This chain links TRBV7-8 with TRBJ1-4, with no clear D. V gave up 1 base and J gave up 0 bases, with 9 bases separating them. The germline CDR1 and CDR2 sequences are SGHVS and FQNEAQ. CDR3 length: 16 residues. The CDR3 region has the DNA TGTGCCAGCAGCTTAGACTCCAGTTCAACTAATGAAAAACTGTTTTTT. The encoded protein is CASSLDSSSTNEKLFF.

This chain connects TRBV28 to TRBJ2-7; 9 bases fit TRBD1. The CDR3 has 15 amino acids. J gave up 2 bases and V 7 bases, and 9 bases lay outside the gene matches. Per the germline V gene, CDR1 is MDHEN and CDR2 is SYDVKM. Here the CDR3 DNA reads TGTGCCAGCATCGATGGGACAGGGATAACCTACGAGCAGTACTTC. Its translation: CASIDGTGITYEQYF. The whole variable domain, remainder taken from reference TRBV28 and TRBJ2-7, is DVKVTQSSRYLVKRTGEKVFLECVQDMDHENMFWYRQDPGLGLRLIYFSYDVKMKEKGDIPEGYSVSREKKERFSLILESASTNQTSMYLCASIDGTGITYEQYFGPGTRLTVT.

J is TRBJ1-4 and V is TRBV5-6, with D perhaps TRBD1 (5 bases). The CDR3 length is 16 residues. Germline CDR1 SGHDT, CDR2 YYEEEE. The V gene lost 6 bases and the J gene lost 8 bases, with 23 bases spanning the gap. The CDR3 loop reads CASTAGLPLAGEKLFF. As DNA, the CDR3 is TGTGCCAGCACCGCAGGGCTCCCCCTGGCAGGGGAAAAACTGTTTTTT.

This clone was seen a handful of times. The genes are TRBV18 and TRBJ2-7, with D possibly being TRBD1 (6 bases). Trimming took 3 bases from V and 4 from J, leaving 16 bases between them. Looked up from germline, CDR1 is KGHSH and CDR2 is LQKENI. There are 15 residues in the CDR3. The CDR3 loop is CASSPTDRTAYEQYF. The CDR3 coding sequence is TGTGCCAGCTCACCCACCGACCGGACAGCATACGAGCAGTACTTC.